This passage covers 28 T cell receptor beta chains from one sample sequenced in a study of T-cell reconstitution after alpha-beta-depleted transplantation in children. During its preparation, the TCRbeta library received unique molecular identifiers. TCRdb reprocessed the PCR reads via MiXCR and lists one record per CDR3 protein. The repertoire has about a million distinct CDR3 sequences, about 29% of them found once; the top ten carry about 28%. The source was PBMCs, mostly from graft donor cells, collected 360 days after TCRalphabeta/CD19-depleted stem cell transplant. The origin of the receptors is a boy younger than two who had a stem cell transplant for SCID, so the T cells may come from the graft donor.

The chain joins TRBV7-8 to TRBJ2-1; possible D gene TRBD1, 7 bases. The V end was cut by 1 base, the J end by 5 bases, with 15 bases between. Germline V gene sequence: CDR1 SGHVS, CDR2 FQNEAQ. There are 16 residues in the CDR3. CDR3 DNA sequence: TGTGCCAGCAGCTTAGGGGCCGGCAGGGGGGACAATGAGCAGTTCTTC. Amino acid sequence: CASSLGAGRGDNEQFF.

This rearrangement joins TRBV5-1 to TRBJ2-2; 16 bases match TRBD2. The CDR3 sequence is 19 residues long. The J segment lost 4 bases and the V segment lost 5 bases, leaving 11 bases of the junction unmatched. CDR1 is SGHRS, CDR2 YFSETQ, per germline. This chain's CDR3 is CASSRPGLAGGYLTGELFF. The CDR3 region has the DNA TGCGCCAGCAGTCGACCGGGACTAGCGGGGGGGTACCTCACCGGGGAGCTGTTTTTT.

The rearrangement uses TRBV12-3 or TRBV12-4 and TRBJ2-6; TRBD1 agrees at 7 bases. Trimming at V came to 6 bases and at J to 2 bases, leaving 10 bases not matched to a gene. This CDR3 contains 17 residues. The CDR3 region has the DNA TGTGCCAGCAGCCACCAGGGGGAAGTCCCTGGGGCCAACGTCCTGACTTTC. Translation gives CASSHQGEVPGANVLTF.

The sample holds a few counts of this clonotype. The rearrangement links TRBV20-1 to TRBJ1-5, with D possibly matching TRBD1 (5 bases). The ends were cut back, 0 bases at V and 4 bases at J, with 16 bases in the middle. The CDR3 spans 16 residues. CDR1 and CDR2 (germline): DFQATT, SNEGSKA (reference sequence). CDR3 coding DNA: TGCAGTGCTAGAGATCAGGGTCCCACCAGGAATCAGCCCCAGCATTTT. Encoded protein: CSARDQGPTRNQPQHF.

The table lists this clonotype with a few counts. CDR3 DNA: TGTGCCAGCAGCTTCCCACTAGCGGGGGCATTCAATGAGCAGTTCTTC. Its translation is CASSFPLAGAFNEQFF. The chain carries TRBV7-8 and TRBJ2-1; 11 bases are a match to TRBD2. The CDR3 covers 16 residues. V was clipped by 3 bases and J by 6 bases; unmatched bases: 7. Germline V gene sequence: CDR1 SGHVS, CDR2 FQNEAQ.

This clonotype came up a few times. The CDR3 sequence is CASSPQRTGSGTQYF. CDR3 nucleotide sequence: TGTGCCAGCAGCCCGCAACGGACAGGGTCAGGGACCCAGTACTTC. J is TRBJ2-5 and V is TRBV12-3 or TRBV12-4, with TRBD1 matching over 8 bases. Trimming removed 6 bases from V and 7 bases from J; junction bases left unmatched: 13. The CDR3 is 15 amino acids.

This clonotype was observed at least ten times. The chain uses TRBV15 and TRBJ2-5; 7 nucleotides agree with TRBD2. Trimming took 5 bases from V and 2 from J; bases not matched to a gene: 11. The CDR3 runs 16 residues. The germline CDR1 and CDR2 sequences are LNHNV and YYDKDF (reference sequence). This CDR3 reads CATSDHSGPPQETQYF. The CDR3, as DNA: TGTGCCACCAGCGACCATAGCGGGCCACCGCAAGAGACCCAGTACTTC.

This clonotype was counted only a few times. The gene calls are TRBV5-1 and TRBJ2-6; perhaps TRBD1 as D (6 bases). V was cut by 3 bases and J by 3 bases, with 10 bases left in between. This CDR3 spans 15 amino acids. Germline V gene lookup returns CDR1 SGHRS and CDR2 YFSETQ. This chain's CDR3 is CASSSQGYGANVLTF. The CDR3 nucleotides are TGCGCCAGCAGCTCACAGGGTTATGGGGCCAACGTCCTGACTTTC.

This clonotype has more than one count but fewer than ten. The chain joins TRBV18 to TRBJ1-5; D perhaps matches TRBD1 (6 bases). Germline CDR1 KGHSH, CDR2 LQKENI. The germline V and J ends were trimmed by 2 bases and 2 bases, with 10 bases remaining between them. The CDR3 covers 15 residues. CDR3 sequence (DNA): TGTGCCAGCTCACCAGGGGGCTCGGGCAATCAGCCCCAGCATTTT. Its translation is CASSPGGSGNQPQHF.

This clonotype was found a few times. This chain links TRBV25-1 with TRBJ2-1, with 8 bases lining up with TRBD2. Germline V gives CDR1 MGHDK, CDR2 SYGVNS. Losses at the gene ends were 4 bases for V and 14 bases for J; bases not matched to a gene: 7. This CDR3 region has 12 residues. The CDR3 bases are TGTGCCAGCAGTGCAGGCGGGGGGCCAGAGTTCTTC. It encodes CASSAGGGPEFF.

This clonotype was counted between two and nine times. V is TRBV28 and J is TRBJ2-5; 7 bases align to TRBD1. Trimming at V came to 5 bases and at J to 4 bases, leaving 16 bases not matched to a gene. Germline assignment: CDR1 MDHEN and CDR2 SYDVKM. This CDR3 has 17 amino acids. CDR3 DNA: TGTGCCAGCAGTCCATCCCCGCCCAGGGGGAAGGCAGAGACCCAGTACTTC. It translates to CASSPSPPRGKAETQYF.

The V and J genes are TRBV20-1 and TRBJ2-1; D may be TRBD1 (5 bases). This CDR3 contains 14 residues. Trimming took 3 bases from V and 4 from J, leaving 13 bases between them. Germline V gene lookup returns CDR1 DFQATT and CDR2 SNEGSKA (reference sequence). The CDR3: CSASGLPGYNEQFF. CDR3 DNA sequence: TGCAGTGCTAGCGGTTTACCAGGGTACAATGAGCAGTTCTTC.

CDR3 sequence: CASSLDRPMVLYF. In nucleotides, the CDR3 is TGCGCCAGCAGCTTAGATCGACCGATGGTTCTGTACTTC. The chain employs TRBV5-1 and TRBJ2-5; D ambiguous. CDR3 size: 13 residues. Germline V CDR1 and CDR2: SGHRS, YFSETQ. V was shortened by 2 bases and J by 13 bases, with 18 bases between the two germline ends.

V and J are TRBV7-2 and TRBJ2-2; 8 bases are a match to TRBD2. Trimming at V came to 10 bases and at J to 6 bases, leaving 13 bases not matched to a gene. Per germline, CDR1 SGHTA and CDR2 FQGNSA. This CDR3 contains 15 residues. CDR3 in amino acids: CATQGGGLISGELFF. The CDR3 DNA reads as TGTGCCACCCAAGGCGGGGGGTTAATTTCCGGGGAGCTGTTTTTT. Drawing the rest from reference TRBV7-2 and TRBJ2-2, the complete variable domain is GAGVSQSPSNKVTEKGKDVELRCDPISGHTALYWYRQSLGQGLEFLIYFQGNSAPDKSGLPSDRFSAERTGGSVSTLTIQRTQQEDSAVYLCATQGGGLISGELFFGEGSRLTVL.

This clonotype showed up just a few times. The genes are TRBV15 and TRBJ2-2; D is perhaps TRBD1 (5 bases). Germline V lookup: CDR1 LNHNV, CDR2 YYDKDF (reference sequence). The V end was cut by 9 bases, the J end by 6 bases, with 17 bases between. CDR3 length equals 14 residues. CDR3 in DNA: TGTGCCACTAACCCCAGGGAAAAGGCCGGGGAGCTGTTTTTT. Its protein product is CATNPREKAGELFF. Full variable domain (rest looked up from reference TRBV15 and TRBJ2-2): DAMVIQNPRYQVTQFGKPVTLSCSQTLNHNVMYWYQQKSSQAPKLLFHYYDKDFNNEADTPDNFQSRRPNTSFCFLDIRSPGLGDTAMYLCATNPREKAGELFFGEGSRLTVL.

V usage is TRBV20-1 and J usage is TRBJ2-7, with TRBD2 matching over 8 bases. Germline V gene lookup returns CDR1 DFQATT and CDR2 SNEGSKA (reference sequence). Trimming at V came to 3 bases and at J to 7 bases, leaving 11 bases not matched to a gene. The CDR3 is made up of 14 amino acids. The CDR3 loop reads CSASYISGEGEQYF. DNA of the CDR3: TGCAGTGCTAGCTACATTAGCGGGGAGGGAGAGCAGTACTTC.

This clonotype was seen many times. The CDR3 bases are TGTGCCAGCAGCCAAGGGGGACTAGCGGGGGGCTCCCGTGAGCAGTTCTTC. It translates to CASSQGGLAGGSREQFF. The rearrangement joins TRBV3-1 to TRBJ2-1; 15 nucleotides align to TRBD2. This CDR3 region has 17 residues. Trimming took 1 base from V and 9 from J; bases not matched to a gene: 7. Germline CDR1 and CDR2: LGHDT and YNNKEL (reference sequence).

This clonotype showed up just a few times. The chain carries TRBV20-1 and TRBJ1-4; 8 positions match TRBD1. V trimming: 0 bases; J trimming: 8 bases; junction bases outside the gene matches: 5. The CDR3 extends over 14 amino acids. The germline V gene encodes CDR1 DFQATT and CDR2 SNEGSKA (reference sequence). The CDR3 coding sequence is TGCAGTGCTAGAGATGGACAGGGTGGCGAAAAACTGTTTTTT. Encoded protein: CSARDGQGGEKLFF.

This clonotype was found many times. The chain employs TRBV3-1 and TRBJ2-1; no clear D. V was trimmed by 1 base and J by 8 bases, leaving 15 bases between them. The CDR3 loop spans 15 amino acids. The V gene's germline CDR1 is LGHDT and CDR2 YNNKEL (reference sequence). CDR3 nucleotides: TGTGCCAGCAGCCAAGCATCGTTCGAGTGGGATGAGCAGTTCTTC. It specifies CASSQASFEWDEQFF.

The chain uses TRBV28 and TRBJ2-2; 12 bases align to TRBD1. V dropped 7 bases and J dropped 5; count of bases not matched to a gene: 17. The CDR3 loop spans 19 amino acids. Per the germline V gene, CDR1 is MDHEN and CDR2 is SYDVKM. The CDR3, as DNA: TGTGCCAGCATTCCCCGTGCCGGGACAGGGGGCGTGAGTACCGGGGAGCTGTTTTTT. Its protein product is CASIPRAGTGGVSTGELFF.

CDR3 coding DNA: TGTGCCAGCAGTTTAGCCATGGGTGAAGCTTTCTTT. This codes for CASSLAMGEAFF. The rearrangement joins TRBV12-3 or TRBV12-4 to TRBJ1-1; D is uncertain. This CDR3 has 12 residues. V dropped 0 bases and J dropped 7 bases, with 6 bases sitting between them.

This clonotype was seen a few times. The chain uses TRBV15 and TRBJ2-2; D uncertain. The germline gives CDR1 LNHNV, CDR2 YYDKDF (reference sequence). The CDR3 runs to 15 residues. The V gene lost 0 bases and the J gene lost 4 bases, with 9 bases spanning the gap. The CDR3, as DNA: TGTGCCACCAGCAGAGACCGGTTCGCCACCGGGGAGCTGTTTTTT. Amino acids: CATSRDRFATGELFF.

The rearrangement uses TRBV5-4 and TRBJ1-2; TRBD1 matches 10 bases. After removal of 2 bases from V and 8 bases from J, the junction contained 12 bases not matched to a gene. The CDR3 is made up of 16 amino acids. Looked up from germline, CDR1 is SGHNT and CDR2 is YYREEE (reference sequence). The chain's CDR3 is CASSLAPGQGLGGYTF. In DNA, the CDR3 is TGTGCCAGCAGCTTAGCCCCGGGACAGGGGTTGGGGGGCTACACCTTC. Full variable domain (remainder filled in from reference TRBV5-4 and TRBJ1-2): ETGVTQSPTHLIKTRGQQVTLRCSSQSGHNTVSWYQQALGQGPQFIFQYYREEENGRGNFPPRFSGLQFPNYSSELNVNALELDDSALYLCASSLAPGQGLGGYTFGSGTRLTVV.

The CDR3 region has the DNA TGTGCCAGCAGCTTAGCTTCGACTAGCGGTCTAACCCTCCAAAACATTCAGTACTTC. It encodes CASSLASTSGLTLQNIQYF. The genes are TRBV7-6 and TRBJ2-4, with TRBD2 matching 9 bases. The CDR3 totals 19 residues. Per germline, CDR1 SGHVS and CDR2 FNYEAQ. V dropped 0 bases and J dropped 5; count of bases not matched to a gene: 14.

Concerning this clonotype: This may arise from a read error, as a much more abundant clone is one base away. The chain employs TRBV20-1 and TRBJ2-3; TRBD1 or TRBD2 may be the D gene (5 bases each). Germline V gene lookup returns CDR1 DFQATT and CDR2 SNEGSKA (reference sequence). The CDR3 is 14 residues long. Trimming took off 5 bases at V and 2 bases at J, with 14 bases between the two ends. CDR3 in amino acids: CSAASGTPTDTQYF. The CDR3 bases are TGCAGTGCTGCATCCGGGACCCCCACAGATACGCAGTATTTT.

The chain carries TRBV25-1 and TRBJ2-3; 8 bases are shared with TRBD1. Germline lookup yields CDR1 MGHDK and CDR2 SYGVNS. Losses at the gene ends were 1 base for V and 5 bases for J; bases not matched to a gene: 8. This CDR3 is built from 16 residues. DNA for the CDR3: TGTGCCAGCAGTGAATTTCAGGGGGCACAGGGAGATACGCAGTATTTT. It yields the protein CASSEFQGAQGDTQYF.

There are a few counts of this clonotype. This sequence joins TRBV4-1 and TRBJ2-3; 8 bases are a match to TRBD2. CDR1 and CDR2 from the germline V gene are MGHRA and YSYEKL. The V segment lost 4 bases and the J segment 0 bases; nucleotides outside the gene matches: 6. The CDR3 spans 16 residues. The CDR3 DNA is TGCGCCAGCAGCCCCCTTAGCGGGACTAGCACAGATACGCAGTATTTT. Its protein product is CASSPLSGTSTDTQYF.

This chain uses TRBV5-6 with TRBJ1-1; 7 bases match TRBD1. CDR3 length equals 12 residues. V trimming: 3 bases; J trimming: 12 bases; junction bases outside the gene matches: 8. Germline V lookup: CDR1 SGHDT, CDR2 YYEEEE. CDR3: CASSSLGQSSFF. The CDR3 nucleotides read TGTGCCAGCAGCTCGCTGGGACAGAGCTCTTTCTTT.